This T cell receptor beta chain derives from a study of post-analysis software for immune sequencing data. Study-wide background: Included courses were relapsing-remitting and secondary progressive multiple sclerosis; progressive-relapsing multiple sclerosis was also included.

Study findings and constraints: Controls showed lower frequencies than patients for a handful of TRBV segments, and TRBV5-6, TRBV5-1 and TRBV20-1 were among these. Compared against controls, patients with multiple sclerosis displayed significantly lower normalized Chao1 diversity.

A remark on this clonotype: The antigen is not known. No conserved phenylalanine or tryptophan ends this CDR3, so it is likely a read error.

J gave up 7 bases and V 2 bases, and 9 bases lay outside the gene matches. Per the germline V gene, CDR1 is SGHRS and CDR2 is YFSETQ. The length of the CDR3 is 16 residues. Prepared TCR beta cDNA libraries contained unique molecular identifiers. MiXCR, run by TCRdb on the PCR reads, gives a single entry per CDR3 protein. The sample holds about 160,000 distinct CDR3 sequences, around 36% seen once. The sample was blood, taken after autologous hematopoietic stem cell transplantation. The origin of this receptor is a girl aged 5 to 17 with multiple sclerosis. This sequence joins TRBV5-1 and TRBJ2-1; TRBD1 aligns across 10 bases. DNA of the CDR3: TGCGCCAGCAGCTTAACCGGGACAGGGGTCGTAAATGAGCAGTTCCTC. This gives the protein CASSLTGTGVVNEQFL.